This TCR beta chain emerged from a study of cytomegalovirus exposure and HLA in healthy donors (TCRdb year 2017). Background for the entire study: An earlier analysis of some 620 of the donors reported 276 Gb of sequence data and roughly 120 million unique TCR beta sequences obtained from around 170 million T cells. About 280 gigabases of sequencing data and some 85 million unique TCR sequences were included in an early release covering roughly 700 HLA-typed donors. Of the roughly 420 genotyped donors, roughly 76% were placed in the genetic ancestry cluster associated with self-reported Caucasian donors. The study was designed to test whether signatures of past pathogen exposure could be identified by cataloging public T cell receptors. The T cell repertoires of 666 subjects were profiled by immunosequencing and related to cytomegalovirus serostatus. A separate validation cohort of roughly 120 different subjects was used in addition to the roughly 720-subject first cohort. The study combined high-throughput TCR immunosequencing, statistical association of individual TCRs with disease status, and machine learning to predict cytomegalovirus infection status. In a later analysis, previously published TCR beta repertoires from about 640 donors were re-analyzed and high-resolution HLA genotyping was added so that TCR occurrence patterns could be studied. In the later analysis, no new phenotypic data were used to find candidate immune exposures; instead, reliance was placed on TCR beta sequences and their occurrence across donors. An earlier analysis of 587 of the donors applied high-throughput TCR beta sequencing to assess whether each TCR beta V gene segment acted as functional or pseudogenic. Alongside the repertoire data, information on donor age, sex, ethnicity and CMV serostatus was compiled. In a later genetic analysis, genome-wide SNP genotypes for about 65% of the roughly 700 donors were used, and that subset was treated as a discovery cohort. Every discovery cohort repertoire had been produced on one sequencing platform. Class I and class II HLA loci were covered by the typing at four-digit resolution. Typing coverage varied by locus: roughly 620-640 donors for A, B, C, DRB1 and DQB1; some 520 for DQA1; more than 600 for DPA1; under 490 for DPB1. Four to six DR-DQ haplotypes were handled as single units for association and clustering, since linkage in the cohort was strong. Across some 400 genotyped donors of the cohort, an average of 235,054 unique TCR beta nucleotide sequences per donor were sequenced, and around 19% of those sequences were non-productive.

The cohort consisted of some 730 healthy bone marrow donors. Cohort members were all nominally healthy when sampled, although unrecorded immune exposures were likely present. The donor tested CMV seropositive, placing the donor among the 289 seropositive members of the cohort. A peripheral blood sample was provided by each donor, and peripheral blood mononuclear cells were used for TCR beta sequencing. The Qiagen DNeasy Blood Extraction Kit was used to extract genomic DNA from the blood cell samples. In its sample, this clone was seen a few times. Its antigen target is currently unknown. No base-level quality is on record; no much larger clone is a single base apart. The germline V and J ends show losses of 4 bases and 8 bases respectively, and no gene match explains 10 bases of the junction. CDR1 and CDR2 are drawn from the germline V gene: SGHDT, YYEEEE. From cysteine to phenylalanine, the CDR3 is 16 amino acids long. The only DNA kept is the CDR3, 48 bases in frame from the first base.

General conclusions and limits of the study: A later analysis found that most CMV-associated TCR beta chains appeared HLA-restricted, with HLA associations seemingly driven largely by CMV exposure. Because the 87-base-pair reads could not distinguish some IMGT-functional V segments, including TRBV6-2 and TRBV6-3, those segments were excluded. V-gene and J-gene trimming of TCR beta chains was associated with a missense DCLRE1C variant in a later genetic analysis, and the association was replicated in an independent cohort. The only immune exposure information available for the cohort was CMV serostatus. The cohort was sequenced for TCR beta chains only, and without alpha or paired-chain data the features that could be detected were limited. According to a later analysis, parvovirus B19, influenza, CMV and Epstein-Barr virus appeared linked to several top co-occurrence clusters. In a later genetic analysis, fewer N-insertions in productive TCRs were reported among donors in an Asian-associated ancestry cluster than the roughly 640-donor mean. At a false discovery rate of 0.05, a later analysis linked about 16,000 TCR beta sequences to specific HLA alleles. A group of highly shared sequence variants was considered likely to be a technical artifact of the sequencing pipeline. According to the authors, the approach could potentially be generalized to other disease states and immunological phenotypes. Linkage disequilibrium might explain the correlated functional status among segregating V segments, but an unknown experimental factor could not be ruled out. A few of the identified cytomegalovirus-associated TCR beta chains were confirmed in vitro to be specific for cytomegalovirus antigens. Because counts were too low, 15 to 20 rarely observed V segments, including chromosome 9 orphons, were excluded from the earlier analysis of under 650 of the donors. A later analysis found that TCR association rates varied across HLA loci, with DRB1 alleles showing the most associated TCRs and HLA-C alleles the fewest. Across donors, most TCR sequences were observed very rarely, whereas some public TCRs were present in many individuals. A further reported finding was that TCR beta sequences accurately predicted the HLA-A and HLA-B alleles for most subjects in the first cohort. Roughly uniform sequencing depth across donors was assumed in presence/absence analyses, although this assumption may not hold. HLA typing was unavailable for some donors at each locus, so association tests used only the typed subset. In an earlier analysis of roughly 500 of the donors, most TCR beta V segments appeared in productive rearrangements about 87% or about 30% of the time, broadly matching IMGT annotations. Strong co-occurrence of HLA alleles, especially DR and DQ, made assigning TCR associations to individual alleles difficult. In the study, around 160 TCR beta chains were listed as associated with cytomegalovirus. A later analysis found that HLA-associated TCR beta chains were more clonally expanded and had lower generation probabilities than equally common non-associated chains. In both the original and validation cohorts, the classifier was reported to diagnose cytomegalovirus status with high specificity and sensitivity.

Library prep was done by the immunoSEQ multiplex PCR assay. For the multiplex PCR, a mixture combining 60 forward primers for TCR Vbeta segments and 13 reverse primers for TCR Jbeta segments was used. Amplification of the CDR3 region of rearranged TCR beta genes was performed with a multiplex PCR assay on genomic DNA. The amplified TCR beta libraries were sequenced on the Illumina HiSeq System as 87-base-pair reads. In the source study's methods: A later analysis tallied some 79 million unique TCR beta chains across the 700 or so repertoires, and about 12 million of those chains were shared by two or more donors. Raw reads were error-corrected and collapsed into unique sequences by a nearest-neighbor algorithm in which closely related sequences were merged to remove PCR and sequencing errors. V, D and J gene segments were assigned by aligning CDR3 sequences to IMGT reference sequences. For a sequence to be retained, at least a six-nucleotide match to both a V gene segment and a J gene segment was required. Rearrangements were called productive when the CDR3 lacked stop codons and stayed in frame with V and J; all others were non-productive. Following IMGT convention, CDR3 was defined as the stretch from the second conserved V-encoded cysteine to the conserved J-encoded phenylalanine. In an earlier analysis of around 600 of the donors, sequences lacking an unambiguous match to a single V gene segment were excluded. An earlier analysis of about 600 of the donors called V segments functional above 56.7% productive rearrangements and segregating when the between-donor standard deviation exceeded 5%. A statistical classification framework was developed to diagnose cytomegalovirus status using the catalog of TCR beta chain sequences. A later analysis assigned V and J genes by comparing TCR nucleotide sequences with IMGT/GENE-DB human TR gene sequences. In a later analysis, CDR3 sequences and most-parsimonious VDJ recombination scenarios were assigned using the TCRdist pipeline. A later analysis defined each TCR beta chain by its CDR3 amino acid sequence plus V-gene family, and excluded reads lacking a unique V-gene family. To address suspected cross-contamination and a sequencing artifact, a later analysis removed around 600 highly shared, low-generation-probability nucleotide sequences. In a later analysis, a clonal expansion index was calculated for each public chain from normalized within-repertoire ranks of inferred template counts. A later analysis computed generation probabilities with a VDJ recombination model fitted to out-of-frame rearrangements, and checked the results against IGoR. Hypergeometric tests were used in a later analysis to score TCR-TCR, TCR-HLA and TCR-CMV co-occurrence, with a repertoire-size bias correction applied to the TCR pairs. A later analysis estimated false discovery rates by permuting HLA or CMV assignments 20 times. In a later analysis, co-occurring TCRs were grouped using DBSCAN, with TCRdist sequence similarity added in when clustering inside HLA-allele-positive subsets. Repertoires with fewer than 30,000 or more than 120,000 public chains were left out of co-occurrence clustering, as were four to six repertoires with anomalous nucleotide sharing. TCRdb limited this immuneACCESS table to in-frame rearrangements with V and J called. A share of clones is missing; checked studies link under half to unresolved V genes, and the rest is unexplained. From that table come the V and J calls and clone size; the DNA was used to work out D and trimming. This sample comprises more than 100,000 clones, 55% to 75% of them detected only once. Approximately 8.2% of the sample rests with the top ten.

This clonotype originated in a woman aged 40 to 55 in good health and CMV-seropositive. The chain links TRBV5-6 with TRBJ2-1, and 12 bases in between align with TRBD2. The sample was PBMCs. The DNA is as follows: TGTGCCAGCAGCCCTTCAACTAGCGGGGGGATCGATGAGCAGTTCTTC. Translated, it gives CASSPSTSGGIDEQFF.